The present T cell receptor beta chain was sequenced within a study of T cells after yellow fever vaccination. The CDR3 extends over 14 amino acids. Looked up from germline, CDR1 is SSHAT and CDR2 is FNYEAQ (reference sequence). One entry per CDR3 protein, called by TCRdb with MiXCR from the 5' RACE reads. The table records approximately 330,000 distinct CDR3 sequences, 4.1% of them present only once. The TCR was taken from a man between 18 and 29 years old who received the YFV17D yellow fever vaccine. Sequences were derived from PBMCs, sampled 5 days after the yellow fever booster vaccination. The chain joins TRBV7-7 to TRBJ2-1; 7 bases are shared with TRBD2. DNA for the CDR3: TGTGCTACCTCCCCCGGGGAGGGATACAATGAGCAGTTCTTC. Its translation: CATSPGEGYNEQFF.